A selection of T cell receptor beta chains follows, all from one sample in a study of blood T cells in healthy people across ages. In TCRdb, the 5' RACE reads were re-called with MiXCR into one record per CDR3 protein. This sample carries 800,000 to 900,000 distinct CDR3 sequences, about 59% of them seen once, and the ten largest clones take about a quarter. The sample comprised blood. The receptors shown here come from a man aged 30-40 years in good health. Each CDR3 is given with its conserved first and last residue. Size is omitted from some rows. Given values are once, few, many or a class for expanded clones.

size: .; V: TRBV7-6; CDR3: CASSRGVTGISYEQYF
size: once; V: TRBV28; CDR3: CASSLPRDREISGEQYF
size: .; V: TRBV20-1; CDR3: CSADRGSPYEQYF
size: few; V: TRBV28; CDR3: CASSWDREYEQYF
size: .; V: TRBV29-1; CDR3: CSVGASGTPDAQYF
size: .; V: TRBV29-1; CDR3: CSGTTGLSNEQFF
size: .; V: TRBV20-1; CDR3: CSARGTSGVAEFF
size: .; V: TRBV4-3; CDR3: CASSQAQGRGEQYF
size: .; V: TRBV4-3; CDR3: CASSQEGLGQNEQFF
size: .; V: TRBV6-2/TRBV6-3; CDR3: CASSDEREYNEQFF
size: few; V: TRBV6-6; CDR3: CASTTGLAYEQYF
size: few; V: TRBV6-6; CDR3: CASSYPGLAGVNEQFF
size: few; V: TRBV2; CDR3: CASSPSGGGNEQFF
size: .; V: TRBV7-9; CDR3: CASSQPRGWIAGEETQYF
size: .; V: TRBV3-1; CDR3: CASSQGHGRGNEKLFF
size: few; V: TRBV5-1; CDR3: CASSLGASADTQYF
size: .; V: TRBV20-1; CDR3: CSAMGPILAKNIQYF
size: .; V: TRBV10-3; CDR3: CATQGFKNIQYF
size: .; V: TRBV4-2; CDR3: CASSHGGLAPDTQYF
size: .; V: TRBV20-1; CDR3: CSAGDRRRETQYF
size: .; V: TRBV20-1; CDR3: CSATTLGRTATNEKLFF
size: .; V: TRBV20-1; CDR3: CSAPPGTGLSGEQYF
size: .; V: TRBV2; CDR3: CASSAGADEQFF
size: .; V: TRBV7-9; CDR3: CASSFRKAQYF
size: .; V: TRBV25-1; CDR3: CASSGEDTQYF
size: .; V: TRBV4-3; CDR3: CASSHRQGGNSGANVLTF
size: few; V: TRBV7-9; CDR3: CASNGQGAKSNYGYTF
size: few; V: TRBV12-3/TRBV12-4; CDR3: CASSLLKRGDEQFF
size: .; V: TRBV6-5; CDR3: CASTPIDRVRETQYF
size: once; V: TRBV9; CDR3: CASSRAPPDSLFF
size: .; V: TRBV30; CDR3: CAWKGTGYDEQYF
size: .; V: TRBV12-3/TRBV12-4; CDR3: CASSLVFPNEQFF
size: .; V: TRBV20-1; CDR3: CSAGMTSGFAEDTQYF
size: .; V: TRBV6-2/TRBV6-3; CDR3: CASRTLAGGTGELFF
size: .; V: TRBV7-9; CDR3: CASSEGHNYGYTF
size: .; V: TRBV7-2; CDR3: CASSWNRGRNQPQHF
size: once; V: TRBV11-1; CDR3: CASSFRPDEQFF
size: .; V: TRBV7-2; CDR3: CASSGGQTSNYGYTF
size: .; V: TRBV4-3; CDR3: CASSQDRAVAFF
size: .; V: TRBV28; CDR3: CASCRAGGASYNEQFF
size: .; V: TRBV7-2; CDR3: CASSRGLAGGALYEQYF
size: .; V: TRBV30; CDR3: CAWSPPREWAANVLTF
size: .; V: TRBV20-1; CDR3: CSAFGPNTEAFF
size: .; V: TRBV6-1; CDR3: CASSEVATPDTQYF
size: .; V: TRBV2; CDR3: CASMESPTYNEQYF
size: .; V: TRBV27; CDR3: CASSMTGEGLFEQYF
size: .; V: TRBV28; CDR3: CASSLRGAGYEKLFF
size: few; V: TRBV20-1; CDR3: CSAHRMKRAEFF
size: .; V: TRBV7-9; CDR3: CASSYLRDFAYEQYF
size: .; V: TRBV6-5; CDR3: CASSRTSGGARGEQFF
size: few; V: TRBV4-2; CDR3: CASSQETGTTGYEQYF
size: .; V: TRBV9; CDR3: CASSGWTSANNEQFF
size: .; V: TRBV10-3; CDR3: CAITGDYSYEQYF
size: .; V: TRBV9; CDR3: CASSLSGGAFTDTQYF
size: .; V: TRBV4-3; CDR3: CASSQDRRGDTQYF
size: .; V: TRBV10-3; CDR3: CAISERGDSNQPQHF
size: .; V: TRBV2; CDR3: CASIGGLTDTQDF